Included here is one T cell receptor beta chain sequence, with context. Using immunoSEQ multiplex PCR, the repertoire was profiled, and TCRdb retains in-frame clones only, with some absent. The table records around 21,000 clones, over 65% of them present only once. This specimen comes from a study of graft-versus-host responses after intestinal transplantation. In the study overall: As for transplant type, recipients had multivisceral, liver-intestinal, or isolated intestinal grafts.

Germline CDR1 is SGHRS and CDR2 is YFSETQ. CDR3 size: 16 residues. With 8 bases clipped from V and 7 bases from J, the junction kept 15 bases outside the gene matches. Researchers processed graft tissue to release intraepithelial and lamina propria lymphocytes. This receptor was identified in a human patient who received an intestinal transplant, so some T cells may come from the graft donor. The rearrangement uses TRBV5-1 and TRBJ2-1, with 10 bases matching TRBD2. The source material was ileum tissue, sampled around 20 days after intestinal transplant. The CDR3 loop reads CARILKREGVLNEQFF. The CDR3 region has the DNA TGCGCCAGAATTCTTAAGCGGGAGGGAGTTTTGAATGAGCAGTTCTTC. The whole variable domain, remainder taken from reference TRBV5-1 and TRBJ2-1, is KAGVTQTPRYLIKTRGQQVTLSCSPISGHRSVSWYQQTPGQGLQFLFEYFSETQRNKGNFPGRFSGRQFSNSRSEMNVSTLELGDSALYLCARILKREGVLNEQFFGPGTRLTVL.